This TCR beta chain was captured in a study of blood T cells in healthy people across ages (dated by TCRdb to the mid-2010s). With regard to the full study: In model experiments, template switching captured about one uniquely barcoded TCR beta cDNA molecule for every two T cells. Two additional independent replicas of 1 million unique cDNA reads from the same blood draw were analyzed for two donors (one aged 18 to 30 and one aged 80 or older). Four age groups were formed from the donors: young (average approximately 17 years), middle-aged (approximately 39), aged (roughly 59) and long-lived (roughly 81). To track age-related changes in TCR beta repertoire diversity, the study relied on deep sequencing normalized with unique cDNA molecular identifiers. Overall study results and their limits: Because the CMV infection status of the donors was unknown, age-related changes in expanded clonotypes may potentially have been confounded. The percentage of naive T cells measured by flow cytometry correlated strongly with observed TCR beta diversity. Compared with the aged group, more naive CD4+ T cells, fewer expanded clones and increased TCR diversity were shown by the long-lived group, suggesting age selection. Estimates of total diversity based on one million sequenced T cells were regarded as lower bounds and as underestimates. Observed TCR beta diversity per million T cells fell roughly linearly with age, and a significant reduction was already apparent by age around 40. Since profiling was done on bulk unsorted PBMCs, naive and antigen-experienced compartments could not be conclusively compared.

Preparation of the library involved 5' RACE. These reads were obtained on an Illumina HiSeq 2500. A second roughly 6 to 11 cycle PCR used a sample-barcoded 5' primer and a J-beta primer mix. A template-switch 5' adaptor carrying 12 random nucleotides introduced a unique molecular identifier onto each TCR beta cDNA molecule. Each sample yielded at least 3 million CDR3-containing paired-end reads. First-strand cDNA was synthesized from all RNA with the Mint cDNA synthesis kit, primed by a TRBC-specific oligonucleotide. After uracil-DNA glycosylase treatment, a first 18-cycle PCR used universal primers M1SS and BC2_uni_R on all cDNA. The original methods were these. For normalization, 1 million high-quality reads, each with a distinct molecular identifier, were randomly selected from each sample. Reads with shared molecular identifiers were discarded instead of being binned into consensus sequences. CDR3 identification, clonotype clustering and error correction used MiTCR with a Q25 quality threshold and the strictest error-elimination algorithm. A nonparametric unseen species model with Euler transformation was used to estimate lower-bound total TCR beta diversity. TCRdb reran the public reads through fastp at Q25 and MiXCR, keeping productive beta chains. Every CDR3 protein is listed once, alongside the most common genes and DNA of its rows. In this record, the V and J calls reflect TCRdb's handling and not the investigators' own analysis. The sample yields 450,000 to 600,000 distinct CDR3 sequences; 27% were counted once. The ten largest clonotypes hold approximately 3.6% of the sample.

Systemically healthy Caucasian individuals from Russia, approximately 39 in total and aged roughly 6 to 95 years, were included as donors. Each donor gave 8 to 10 milliliters of peripheral blood, collected into EDTA-treated Vacutainer tubes. PBMCs were isolated by Ficoll-Paque density-gradient centrifugation, with at least 6.5 million obtained per sample. Trizol reagent was used to extract total RNA from PBMCs, with at least 6 micrograms per sample. For every donor, flow cytometry on a PBMC aliquot measured the percentage of naive CD45RAhigh/CD27high T cells. To note about this clonotype: No antigen is known for it. Within one base of it there is no much larger clone, and no base qualities were kept.

CDR3 length: 15 amino acids, cysteine to phenylalanine. The only DNA kept is the CDR3, 45 bases in frame from the first base. CDR1 and CDR2, looked up from the germline V gene (reference sequence), are DFQATT and SNEGSKA. The same data also went into a second study, on T cells of mothers and their children. As that second paper reports: Nine systemically healthy Caucasian individuals, comprising three mothers and their six children, were included as donors. cDNA synthesis consumed the entire amount of extracted RNA, loaded at around 1.4 ug RNA in each 15 ul reaction. In the second PCR, sample barcodes and 2-4 random nucleotides were introduced via the M1S primer. Over 9.5 million TCR beta CDR3 reads were obtained for each mother, and approximately 2.9 million reads were obtained for each child. In both related and unrelated pairs, thymic selection shapes the output of TCR recombination in a similar way, with inherited differences having only a minor effect. Normalized repertoire overlap was always slightly but never significantly higher in related than unrelated mother-child pairs. No persistent microchimeric T cell clones were detected, at a sensitivity of 90 to 100 clones per million clonotypes. In the study, deep NGS was used to compare the TCR beta repertoires of mothers and children, and features distinguishing related mother-child pairs from unrelated individuals were sought. Mothers averaged about 40 +/- 4 years of age and children averaged around 10 +/- 4 years. After adapter ligation with NEBNext reagents, the libraries were sequenced on Illumina HiSeq 2000 with 100+100 nt paired-end reads. Mother and child libraries were prepared a month apart and sequenced in separate runs to prevent cross-contamination. Each donor had between about 450,000 and 2,100,000 distinct TCR beta clonotypes identified. Naive TCR beta clonotypes were estimated from low-frequency clonotypes matched to each donor's FACS-determined naive share, without sorting.

The sample comprised blood. The V and J segments used are TRBV20-1 and TRBJ2-5; the D gene is possibly TRBD1 or TRBD2, with 5 bases matching each. The J call may be mistaken, given a closer DNA end match to TRBJ2-7. This receptor was obtained from a boy aged 2-9 years in good health. The CDR3 has the sequence CSARAGAGTLYEQYF. The DNA sequence is TGCAGTGCTAGAGCCGGGGCAGGGACCCTCTACGAGCAGTACTTC.